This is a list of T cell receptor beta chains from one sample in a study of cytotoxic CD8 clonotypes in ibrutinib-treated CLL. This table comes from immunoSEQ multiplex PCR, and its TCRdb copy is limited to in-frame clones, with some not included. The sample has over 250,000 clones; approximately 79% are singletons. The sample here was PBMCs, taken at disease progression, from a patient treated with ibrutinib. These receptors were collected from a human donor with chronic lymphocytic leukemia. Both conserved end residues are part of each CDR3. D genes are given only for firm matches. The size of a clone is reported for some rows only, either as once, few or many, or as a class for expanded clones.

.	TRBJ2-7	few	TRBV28	TGTGCCAGCAGTTCCCCGTCCTACGAGCAGTACTTC	CASSSPSYEQYF
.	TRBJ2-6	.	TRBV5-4	TGTGCCAGCAGCTTGTGGGGGATTGGGGCCAACGTCCTGACTTTC	CASSLWGIGANVLTF
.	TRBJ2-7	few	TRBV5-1	TGCGCCAGCAGCTTGGCCCTCTACGGGGATACCTACGAGCAGTACTTC	CASSLALYGDTYEQYF
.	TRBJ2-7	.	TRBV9	TGTGCCAGCAGCGGGATACAGTCCTACGAGCAGTACTTC	CASSGIQSYEQYF
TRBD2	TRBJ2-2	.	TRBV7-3	TGTGCCAGCAGCTTACTAGCGGGCACCGGGGAGCTGTTTTTT	CASSLLAGTGELFF
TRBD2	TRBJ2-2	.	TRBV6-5	TGTGCCAGCACCAGGACTAGCGGGAGGGCCGGGGAGCTGTTTTTT	CASTRTSGRAGELFF
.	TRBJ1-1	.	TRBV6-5	TGTGCCAGCAGTCGACCGGGGAACACTGAAGCTTTCTTT	CASSRPGNTEAFF
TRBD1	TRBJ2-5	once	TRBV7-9	TGTGCCAGCAGCTTGCCGACAGGGGCGTACCAAGAGACCCAGTACTTC	CASSLPTGAYQETQYF
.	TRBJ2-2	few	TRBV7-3	TGTGCCAGCAGCCAATTGGGCAGCGGGGAGCTGTTTTTT	CASSQLGSGELFF
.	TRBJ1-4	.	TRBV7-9	TGTGCCAGCAGCTTAAGGACAGATGAAAAACTGTTTTTT	CASSLRTDEKLFF
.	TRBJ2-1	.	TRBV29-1	TGCAGCGTTGGGGTCAGTTCCTACAATGAGCAGTTCTTC	CSVGVSSYNEQFF
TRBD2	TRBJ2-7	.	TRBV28	TGTGCCAGCAGATCTTCAGCGGGAGGGCCATCACGAGGCGAGCAGTACTTC	CASRSSAGGPSRGEQYF
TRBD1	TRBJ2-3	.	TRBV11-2	TGTGCCAGCAGCCTGACAGGGGGCAACCGAAATACGCAGTATTTT	CASSLTGGNRNTQYF
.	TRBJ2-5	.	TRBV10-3	TGTGCCATCAGGGGTGCAGGGGCCGAGACCCAGTACTTC	CAIRGAGAETQYF
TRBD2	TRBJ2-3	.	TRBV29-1	TGCAGCGTTGAAGATCTTATAGGACTAGCGGGAGTATTCGATACGCAGTATTTT	CSVEDLIGLAGVFDTQYF
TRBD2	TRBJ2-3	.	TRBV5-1	TGCGCCAGCAGCTCTATCGGGGGGGCGAACACAGATACGCAGTATTTT	CASSSIGGANTDTQYF
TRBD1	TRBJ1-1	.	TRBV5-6	TGTGCCAGCAGCTTGGGGGACAGGGAAGCTTTCTTT	CASSLGDREAFF
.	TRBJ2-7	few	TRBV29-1	TGCAGCGTTGCTGGCGGGGCGGGACGCGAGCAGTACTTC	CSVAGGAGREQYF
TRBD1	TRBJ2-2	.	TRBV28	TGTGCCAGCAGTTTAGTCAGTTGGGACAGAGACACCGGGGAGCTGTTTTTT	CASSLVSWDRDTGELFF
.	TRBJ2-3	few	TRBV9	TGTGCCAGCAGCGTAGTGGGATCCACAGATACGCAGTATTTT	CASSVVGSTDTQYF
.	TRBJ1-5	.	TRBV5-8	TGTGCCAGCAGCCCCTGGGTGGGACGGTATAGCAATCAGCCCCAGCATTTT	CASSPWVGRYSNQPQHF
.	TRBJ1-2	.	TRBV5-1	TGCGCCAGCAGCTTCGGGACGGCCTATGGCTACACCTTC	CASSFGTAYGYTF
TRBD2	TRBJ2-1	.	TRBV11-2	TGTGCCAGCAGCTATGGACTAGCGGGTTCCAATGAGCAGTTCTTC	CASSYGLAGSNEQFF
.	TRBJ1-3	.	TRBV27	TGTGCCAGCAGCGGGTCTCTCTCTGGAAACACCATATATTTT	CASSGSLSGNTIYF
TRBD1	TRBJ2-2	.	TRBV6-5	TGTGCCAGCACGCCAGGGGGAGACACCGGGGAGCTGTTTTTT	CASTPGGDTGELFF
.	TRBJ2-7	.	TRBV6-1	TGTGCCAGCAGTGCCATGACAGGAGGGGGCGAGCAGTACTTC	CASSAMTGGGEQYF
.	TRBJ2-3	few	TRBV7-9	TGTGCCAGCAGCTTAGACCGAACTTTGGTGCAGTATTTT	CASSLDRTLVQYF
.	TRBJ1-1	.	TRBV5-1	TGCGCCAGCAGCTTGTTGACGGACACTGAAGCTTTCTTT	CASSLLTDTEAFF
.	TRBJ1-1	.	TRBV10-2	TGCGCCAGCACCGAAGGACAGTTTTTGAGTGGGCCTCGGATAAAAGCTTTCTTT	CASTEGQFLSGPRIKAFF
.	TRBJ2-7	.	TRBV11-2	TGTGCCAGCAGCTCACCCGCCACCCTCTACGAGCAGTACTTC	CASSSPATLYEQYF
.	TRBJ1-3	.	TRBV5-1	TGCGCCAGCAGCTGGACGGACCCAGGAAACACCATATATTTT	CASSWTDPGNTIYF
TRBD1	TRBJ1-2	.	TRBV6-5	TGTGCCAGCAGTTACGGCGACAGGGGAGATTATGGCTACACCTTC	CASSYGDRGDYGYTF
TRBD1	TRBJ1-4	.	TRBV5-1	TGCGCCAGCAGCCGGACAGGGGGAACTAATGAAAAACTGTTTTTT	CASSRTGGTNEKLFF
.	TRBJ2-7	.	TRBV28	TGTGCCAGCAGTTCCCAGCAGGGGAGCTACGAGCAGTACTTC	CASSSQQGSYEQYF
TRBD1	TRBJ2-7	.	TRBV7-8	TGTGCCAGCAGCTTCGATACAGGGGGCCGGTGGAAAACCTACGAGCAGTACTTC	CASSFDTGGRWKTYEQYF
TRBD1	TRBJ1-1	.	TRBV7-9	TGTGCCAGCAGCTTTTCAGGGGGCTGGGGCACTGAAGCTTTCTTT	CASSFSGGWGTEAFF
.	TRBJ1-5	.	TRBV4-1	TGCGCCAGCAGCGCCCTCGGGACTCATCAGCCCCAGCATTTT	CASSALGTHQPQHF
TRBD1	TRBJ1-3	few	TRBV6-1	TGTGCCAGCAGGCCACAGGGGGCAGGTGGAAACACCATATATTTT	CASRPQGAGGNTIYF
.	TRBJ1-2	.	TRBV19	TGTGCCAGTAGTATGCCCCTTCGGGTTTCCGGCTACACCTTC	CASSMPLRVSGYTF
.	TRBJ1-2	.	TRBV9	TGTGCCAGCAGCGTAGGGGGGACCCCTAACTATGGCTACACCTTC	CASSVGGTPNYGYTF
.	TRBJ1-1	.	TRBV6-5	TGTGCCAGCAGTTACTCGGGACGGGCGAACACTGAAGCTTTCTTT	CASSYSGRANTEAFF
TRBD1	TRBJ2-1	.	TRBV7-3	TGTGCCAGCAGCCCCTCAGGGGGCTCCTACAATGAGCAGTTCTTC	CASSPSGGSYNEQFF
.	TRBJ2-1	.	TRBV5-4	TGTGCCAGCAGCCCGGGACTCAGGAATGAGCAGTTCTTC	CASSPGLRNEQFF
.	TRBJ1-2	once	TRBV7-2	TGTGCCAGCAGCTTAGGTGCTGGCCGGGCACTTACTAACTATGGCTACACCTTC	CASSLGAGRALTNYGYTF
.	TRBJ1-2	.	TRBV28	TGTGCCAGCAGTCAGATCTGGGCAGGGGAAGGCTACACCTTC	CASSQIWAGEGYTF
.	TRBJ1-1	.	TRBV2	TGTGCCAGCAGTGAATTAAGGACCGAAGCTTTCTTT	CASSELRTEAFF
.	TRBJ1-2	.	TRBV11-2	TGTGCCAGCAGCTTAGTACAGGGAGGGGTATACTATGGCTACACCTTC	CASSLVQGGVYYGYTF
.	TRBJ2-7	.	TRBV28	TGTGCCAGCAGGGGACCGTTAGGCGACGAGCAGTACTTC	CASRGPLGDEQYF
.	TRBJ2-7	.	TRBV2	TGTGCCAGCAGTGAAGCGCCGAGACAGGAGGCGCCGGGGTACTTC	CASSEAPRQEAPGYF
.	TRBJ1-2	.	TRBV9	TGTGCCAGCAGTCGATCCTTGGACAGCCCTATAGGCTACACCTTC	CASSRSLDSPIGYTF
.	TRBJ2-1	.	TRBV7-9	TGTGCCAGCAACCCACCGCCGGTGACTAACAATGAGCAGTTCTTC	CASNPPPVTNNEQFF
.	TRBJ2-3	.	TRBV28	TGTGCCAGCAGTTTACCCGGAGATTTTGCAGATACGCAGTATTTT	CASSLPGDFADTQYF
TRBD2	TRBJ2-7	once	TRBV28	TGTGCCAGCAGTTTACCCCAAGCGGGAGTCTACGAGCAGTACTTC	CASSLPQAGVYEQYF
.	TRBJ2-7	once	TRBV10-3	TGTGCCATCAGCGACCCGACAGCGAGCTACGAGCAGTACTTC	CAISDPTASYEQYF